This is a list of T cell receptor beta chains from one sample in a study of blood T cells in healthy people across ages. Using its own MiXCR run on the 5' RACE reads, TCRdb lists one record per CDR3 protein. The sample holds around 850,000 distinct CDR3 sequences, about 34% seen once. Source material: blood. The receptors were sampled from a man younger than 30 in good health. Each CDR3 is given without its conserved first and last residue. The listing skips clone size in some rows; elsewhere it reads once, few, many or a size class.

clone_size j_call cdr3_length v_call cdr3_aa
few - 12 TRBV27 ASSLSILVNEQY
- TRBJ1-2 12 TRBV7-2 ASSSTGPLGGYT
many TRBJ2-7 13 TRBV4-3 ASSQEVGGSYEQY
- TRBJ2-5 13 TRBV28 ASTLAGQGSETQY
- TRBJ2-7 11 TRBV20-1 SASGSGSYEQY
- TRBJ1-4 12 TRBV12-3/TRBV12-4 ASSLRRTNEKLF
few TRBJ1-1 13 TRBV6-5 ASSTEGYRNTEAF
- TRBJ2-7 11 TRBV5-1 ASRYSGTLSQY
many TRBJ1-5 14 TRBV10-3 AISESTFPGHQPQH
- TRBJ2-2 11 TRBV12-3/TRBV12-4 ACSPGHMRELF
- TRBJ2-5 10 TRBV20-1 SANGGRETQY
few TRBJ1-1 11 TRBV7-2 ASSFAANTEAF
many TRBJ1-5 13 TRBV4-1 ASSLLSGFNQPQH
- TRBJ2-7 13 TRBV5-1 ASSFGTSESYEQY
many TRBJ1-5 13 TRBV12-3/TRBV12-4 ASSLTGTGDQPQH
- TRBJ2-1 14 TRBV7-9 ASGFPWDRERGEQF
- TRBJ2-1 13 TRBV2 TSRVTGSELNEQF
few TRBJ2-1 12 TRBV7-2 ASSPHMGGETQF
- TRBJ2-7 13 TRBV10-3 AISEYSYGGHEQY
many TRBJ1-2 10 TRBV6-6 ASSYRESGYT
- TRBJ2-1 12 TRBV4-3 ASSQSGGRHEQF
- TRBJ1-2 12 TRBV10-3 AISKADRASGYT
few TRBJ1-5 13 TRBV20-1 SAKDRGLSNQPQH
- TRBJ2-5 14 TRBV7-2 ASSEGPWDRDNEQY
- TRBJ2-1 16 TRBV20-1 SARGLAGGPGFPHEQF
- TRBJ2-3 14 TRBV10-3 AISLASGIDTDTQY
- TRBJ1-1 13 TRBV6-6 ASSYSVTGNTEAF
- TRBJ2-1 14 TRBV6-2/TRBV6-3 ASSTPAGASYNEQF
few TRBJ2-3 13 TRBV6-6 ASSSYRASTDTQY
- TRBJ2-3 12 TRBV12-3/TRBV12-4 ASSFRGGTDAQY
few TRBJ1-2 12 TRBV4-1 ASSQDLGRGGYT
- TRBJ2-7 12 TRBV25-1 ASSELDLSYEQY
- TRBJ2-1 14 TRBV12-3/TRBV12-4 ASNSGQGPGYNEQF
- TRBJ1-1 9 TRBV18 ASFLEDEAF
few TRBJ2-3 11 TRBV2 ASSEARRDTQY
few TRBJ2-2 11 TRBV9 ASSVEAPGELF
few TRBJ1-2 16 TRBV9 ASSVAGTERPGWGGYT
few TRBJ1-1 11 TRBV12-3/TRBV12-4 ASHHGLASEAF
- - 13 TRBV24-1 ATSDSGTRWETQY
once TRBJ2-5 13 TRBV27 ASSQKGAENNEQY
few TRBJ2-7 11 TRBV7-9 ASSFRTGREQY
many TRBJ2-1 10 TRBV27 ASSLIGGEQF
- TRBJ2-1 10 TRBV12-3/TRBV12-4 ASTTSLNEQF
- - 10 TRBV15 ATSREDHEQY
- TRBJ1-2 10 TRBV7-2 ASSASRCGYT
- TRBJ1-1 11 TRBV12-3/TRBV12-4 ASSVVRGTEAF
- TRBJ1-1 11 TRBV12-3/TRBV12-4 ASGGQGAGEAF
- TRBJ1-5 15 TRBV5-5 ASSLVGRVGVNQPQH
many TRBJ1-5 14 TRBV20-1 SAFPGTGGDNQPQH
many TRBJ2-7 12 TRBV12-3/TRBV12-4 ASSLLDRPYEQY
- TRBJ1-1 13 TRBV6-2/TRBV6-3 ASSLRTPGRSEAF
- TRBJ2-3 14 TRBV9 ASSGGTTTSTDTQY
many TRBJ2-7 13 TRBV20-1 SARGVHQGHREQY
- TRBJ1-4 14 TRBV13 ASSLTKIGTNEKLF
few TRBJ2-2 13 TRBV5-5 ASSFRWGNTGELF
- TRBJ2-5 13 TRBV15 ATSPRGKPQETQY
many TRBJ1-5 17 TRBV20-1 SAPTGSGGLGPLRQPQH